The 6 T cell receptor beta chains presented below share a single source sample, sequenced in a study of blood T cells in healthy people across ages. The second PCR ran roughly 7 to 12 cycles with a sample-barcoded 5' primer and J-beta primers. MiXCR, run by TCRdb on the 5' RACE reads, gives a single entry per CDR3 protein. The sample contains 800,000 or so distinct CDR3 sequences, 20% to 30% of which appear only once. The same sample was also studied in work on T cells of mothers and their children.

The sequenced sample was blood. The source is a boy between 10 and 17 years old in good health.

The chain joins TRBV10-3 to TRBJ2-3, with 14 nucleotides matching TRBD2. The germline V gene encodes CDR1 ENHRY and CDR2 SYGVKD. With V trimmed by 7 bases and J by 5 bases, 5 bases remained unmatched. The CDR3 runs to 15 residues. For the CDR3, the DNA is TGTGCCATCACCGGACTAGCGGGAGGAATAGATACGCAGTATTTT. It codes for CAITGLAGGIDTQYF.

This chain joins TRBV5-1 and TRBJ2-7, with D possibly TRBD1 on 5 matching bases. Germline V CDR1 and CDR2: SGHRS, YFSETQ. V dropped 4 bases and J dropped 4 bases, with 9 bases sitting between them. CDR3 size: 12 residues. CDR3 amino acids: CASSGATYEQYF. DNA of the CDR3: TGCGCCAGCAGCGGGGCTACATACGAGCAGTACTTC.

The chain recombines TRBV12-3 or TRBV12-4 with TRBJ1-3; D is unresolved. This CDR3 spans 13 amino acids. V gave up 3 bases and J gave up 2 bases, with 5 bases separating them. Here the CDR3 DNA reads TGTGCCAGCAGTTTCTTCCCTGGAAACACCATATATTTT. Translated, it gives CASSFFPGNTIYF.

This clonotype came up a few times. The rearrangement uses TRBV28 and TRBJ1-4; 8 nucleotides agree with TRBD1. The CDR3 sequence is 15 residues long. The germline V gene encodes CDR1 MDHEN and CDR2 SYDVKM. With 7 bases clipped from V and 3 bases from J, the junction kept 7 bases outside the gene matches. The CDR3 loop reads CASTVQGAANEKLFF. The CDR3 nucleotides are TGTGCCAGCACCGTTCAGGGGGCTGCTAATGAAAAACTGTTTTTT.

This clonotype was picked up a small number of times. The chain couples TRBV20-1 to TRBJ2-1; 12 nucleotides match TRBD2. Germline trimming cut 1 base from V and 4 bases from J; bases unmatched to any gene: 5. This CDR3 region has 16 residues. Germline V gives CDR1 DFQATT, CDR2 SNEGSKA (reference sequence). The CDR3 nucleotides read TGCAGTGCTAGAGTAGGCGGACTAGCGGGGTACAATGAGCAGTTCTTC. Its translation: CSARVGGLAGYNEQFF.

This rearrangement joins TRBV7-7 to TRBJ2-5, with D possibly TRBD2 on 6 matching bases. The ends were cut back, 7 bases at V and 2 bases at J, with 8 bases in the middle. The CDR3 runs to 12 residues. Germline V gene lookup returns CDR1 SSHAT and CDR2 FNYEAQ (reference sequence). The CDR3 spells CASMGTQETQYF. In nucleotides, the CDR3 is TGTGCCAGCATGGGGACTCAAGAGACCCAGTACTTC.